A selection of T cell receptor beta chains follows, all from one sample in a study of cytomegalovirus exposure and HLA in healthy donors. Profiling relied on immunoSEQ multiplex PCR, and the TCRdb table lists in-frame clones only, not all of them. Among 160,000 or so clones, approximately 80% were seen once, and the ten largest hold about 6.3%. Sequencing was carried out using PBMCs. The source of these receptors is a male donor in good health and CMV-seropositive. CDR3s include the opening cysteine and the closing phenylalanine or tryptophan. D genes are given only for firm matches. Clone size is shown for a subset of rows, as once, few, many or a class of expanded clone.

cdr3_nt: TGTGCCAGCAGTGCTGGACAACTACAGGAGACCCAGTACTTC; cdr3_aa: CASSAGQLQETQYF; j_call: TRBJ2-5; clone_size: -; d_call: -; v_call: TRBV6-1
cdr3_nt: TGTGCCAGCAGCCGGGGTGTGGGCGGTAGCACAGATACGCAGTATTTT; cdr3_aa: CASSRGVGGSTDTQYF; j_call: TRBJ2-3; clone_size: -; d_call: -; v_call: TRBV7-3
cdr3_nt: TGCGCCAGCAGTAACAGCGGTTATGATTCACCCCTCCACTTT; cdr3_aa: CASSNSGYDSPLHF; j_call: TRBJ1-6; clone_size: -; d_call: -; v_call: TRBV5-1
cdr3_nt: TGTGCCAGCGGTGGCTGGGCGTCTCGGGATCAGTACTTC; cdr3_aa: CASGGWASRDQYF; j_call: TRBJ2-7; clone_size: -; d_call: -; v_call: TRBV7-9
cdr3_nt: TGTGCCAGCAGCCCGAACAATCGGGTCTCGAACACCGGGGAGCTGTTTTTT; cdr3_aa: CASSPNNRVSNTGELFF; j_call: TRBJ2-2; clone_size: -; d_call: -; v_call: TRBV9
cdr3_nt: TGTGCCAGCCCGGGGGATCTACCCTACGAGCAGTACTTC; cdr3_aa: CASPGDLPYEQYF; j_call: TRBJ2-7; clone_size: -; d_call: -; v_call: TRBV6-1
cdr3_nt: TGTGCCAGCACCGTTGGCTGGGGGGGCACAGATACGCAGTATTTT; cdr3_aa: CASTVGWGGTDTQYF; j_call: TRBJ2-3; clone_size: -; d_call: -; v_call: TRBV9
cdr3_nt: TGCAGTGCGGGTTCAGGGTTTGAGCAGTACTTC; cdr3_aa: CSAGSGFEQYF; j_call: TRBJ2-5; clone_size: once; d_call: -; v_call: TRBV20-1
cdr3_nt: TGTGCCAGCAGTTTTCGGGGCTACACCTTC; cdr3_aa: CASSFRGYTF; j_call: TRBJ1-2; clone_size: -; d_call: -; v_call: TRBV28
cdr3_nt: TGTGCCAGCAGCTTATTTTCAGGGCAGGAGACCCAGTACTTC; cdr3_aa: CASSLFSGQETQYF; j_call: TRBJ2-5; clone_size: -; d_call: -; v_call: TRBV7-2
cdr3_nt: TGTGCCAGCAGCCAAGAGTCGGCGGGGTGGGGAGATACGCAGTATTTT; cdr3_aa: CASSQESAGWGDTQYF; j_call: TRBJ2-3; clone_size: -; d_call: -; v_call: TRBV4-2
cdr3_nt: TGCGCCAGCAGCCAAGTACAGCGGGGACATCAGACGCCCTACAATGAGCAGTTCTTC; cdr3_aa: CASSQVQRGHQTPYNEQFF; j_call: TRBJ2-1; clone_size: -; d_call: -; v_call: TRBV4-1
cdr3_nt: TGTGCCAGCAGCCTGGGACTAGCGGGAGCGGGGGCAGATACGCAGTATTTT; cdr3_aa: CASSLGLAGAGADTQYF; j_call: TRBJ2-3; clone_size: -; d_call: TRBD2; v_call: TRBV2